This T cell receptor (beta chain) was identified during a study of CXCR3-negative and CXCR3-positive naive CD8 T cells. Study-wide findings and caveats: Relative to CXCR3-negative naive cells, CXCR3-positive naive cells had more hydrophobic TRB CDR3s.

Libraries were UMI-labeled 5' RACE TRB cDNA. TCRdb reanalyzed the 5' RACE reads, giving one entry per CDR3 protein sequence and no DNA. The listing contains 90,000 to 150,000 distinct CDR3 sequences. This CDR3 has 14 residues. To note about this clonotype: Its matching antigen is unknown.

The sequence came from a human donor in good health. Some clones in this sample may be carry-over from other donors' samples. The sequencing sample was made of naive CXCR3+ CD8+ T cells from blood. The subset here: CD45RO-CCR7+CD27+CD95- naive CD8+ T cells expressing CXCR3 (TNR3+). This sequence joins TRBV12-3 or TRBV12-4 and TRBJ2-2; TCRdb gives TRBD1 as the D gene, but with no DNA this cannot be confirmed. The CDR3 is CASSTDSFTGELFF.